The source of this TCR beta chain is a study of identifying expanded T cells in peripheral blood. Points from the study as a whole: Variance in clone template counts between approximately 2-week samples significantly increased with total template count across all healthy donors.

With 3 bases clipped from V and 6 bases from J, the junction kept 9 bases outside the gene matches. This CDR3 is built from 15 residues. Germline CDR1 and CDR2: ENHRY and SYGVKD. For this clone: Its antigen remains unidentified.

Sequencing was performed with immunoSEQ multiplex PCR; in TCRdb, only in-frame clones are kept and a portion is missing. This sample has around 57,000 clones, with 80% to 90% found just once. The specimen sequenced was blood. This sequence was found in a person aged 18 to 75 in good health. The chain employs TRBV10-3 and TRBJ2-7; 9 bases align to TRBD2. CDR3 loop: CAISDWAGGAVEQYF. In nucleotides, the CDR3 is TGTGCCATCAGTGACTGGGCGGGAGGGGCTGTCGAGCAGTACTTC.